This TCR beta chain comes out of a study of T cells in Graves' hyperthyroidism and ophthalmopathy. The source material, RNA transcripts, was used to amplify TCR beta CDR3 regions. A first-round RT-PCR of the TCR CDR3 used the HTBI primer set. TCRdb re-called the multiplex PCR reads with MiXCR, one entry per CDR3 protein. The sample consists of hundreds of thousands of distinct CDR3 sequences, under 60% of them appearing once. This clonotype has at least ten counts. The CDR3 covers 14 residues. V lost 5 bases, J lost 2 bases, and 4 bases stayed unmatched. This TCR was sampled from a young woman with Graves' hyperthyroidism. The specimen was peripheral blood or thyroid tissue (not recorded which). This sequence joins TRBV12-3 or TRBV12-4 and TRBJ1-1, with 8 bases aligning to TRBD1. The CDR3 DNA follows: TGTGCCAGCAGTCAGGACAGGGCAAACACTGAAGCTTTCTTT. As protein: CASSQDRANTEAFF.